The sequence of this TCR beta chain was determined in a study of tumor-infiltrating lymphocytes in localized non-small cell lung cancer. Study-level background: Patients included smokers and never-smokers with various histologies, some sampled after neoadjuvant chemotherapy. Each patient gave resected tumor and non-adjacent uninvolved lung tissue. Study-level points and caveats: Available tissue quantity limited TCR sequencing to a patient subset. Different pieces of the same tissue were used for each assay.

The CDR3 totals 15 residues. In germline, CDR1 is MGHDK, CDR2 SYGVNS. The trim removed 4 bases at V and 3 bases at J, leaving 4 bases unmatched. Details on this clone: Its matching antigen is unknown.

Assay: immunoSEQ multiplex PCR; the TCRdb copy retains only in-frame clones and omits some. This repertoire shows thousands of clones, approximately 75% found once; its top ten account for roughly 5.8%. This TCR came from a human donor with non-small cell lung cancer. The V gene is TRBV25-1, the J gene TRBJ2-5, with 11 nucleotides matching TRBD1. The sequenced sample consisted of uninvolved lung tissue not adjacent to the tumor. CDR3 in DNA: TGTGCCAGCAGTGCTGGACAGGGGGCGAAAGAGACCCAGTACTTC. Its protein is CASSAGQGAKETQYF.